This T cell receptor beta chain was retrieved from a study of CD8+ T cells in alopecia areata. The V gene's germline CDR1 is LNHDA and CDR2 SQIVND (reference sequence). The CDR3 runs to 14 residues. The V end was cut by 5 bases, the J end by 7 bases, with 15 bases between. cDNA serving as the sequencing template came from extracted, reverse transcribed RNA. TCRdb's table, derived via immunoSEQ multiplex PCR, lists solely in-frame clones and lacks some. Found here are 150,000 to 200,000 clones, about three fifths of them singletons; the top ten hold 0.75% to 0.95%. Documented treatment: oral pan-JAK inhibitor, 5-10 mg twice daily.

The sequence was collected from a human donor with alopecia areata. The chain employs TRBV19 and TRBJ1-5, with D perhaps TRBD1 (6 bases). This material consisted of CD4+ T cells sorted from blood, taken at week 4, from a patient treated with tofacitinib. The DNA for the CDR3 is TGTGCCAGTAGTGAACAGGGCTGGGGACAGCCCCAGCATTTT. Translation gives CASSEQGWGQPQHF. The whole variable domain, filled in from reference TRBV19 and TRBJ1-5, reads DGGITQSPKYLFRKEGQNVTLSCEQNLNHDAMYWYRQDPGQGLRLIYYSQIVNDFQKGDIAEGYSVSREKKESFPLTVTSAQKNPTAFYLCASSEQGWGQPQHFGDGTRLSIL.